The clone carrying this T cell receptor beta chain was found many times. The antigen remains unidentified. The protocol attached unique molecular identifiers to individual cDNA molecules. TCRdb processed the 5' RACE reads anew with MiXCR; each CDR3 protein has one entry. The profile shows tens of thousands of distinct CDR3 sequences, approximately 5.6% of them singletons. The V end lost 5 bases, the J end lost 3 bases, and 8 bases lay between the germline ends. The CDR3 is made up of 13 amino acids. CDR1 and CDR2 (germline): MNHEY, SVGEGT. These data are taken from a study of early T cells in non-severe SARS-CoV-2 infection. As for the study in general: Sequencing input comprised bulk RNA from unsorted whole blood; chain pairing was not available.

Study findings and constraints: Private and CD4 specificities were missed by VDJdb matching, skewed to anti-spike CD8.

This sequence originates from an adult who was a healthcare worker with PCR-confirmed SARS-CoV-2 infection or an uninfected control (not recorded which). The sequenced material came from whole blood. The rearrangement links TRBV6-2 or TRBV6-3 to TRBJ1-5, with D perhaps matching TRBD1 (6 bases). In nucleotides, the CDR3 is TGTGCCAGCAGTGGACAGAACAATCAGCCCCAGCATTTT. Translation: CASSGQNNQPQHF.